Each of the 18 T cell receptor beta chains below was sequenced from the same sample in a study of blood T cells in healthy people across ages. The use of a sample-barcoded 5' primer and a J-beta primer mix characterized a second PCR of roughly 6 to 11 cycles. TCRdb independently ran MiXCR on the 5' RACE reads; one entry per CDR3 protein. Of about 570,000 distinct CDR3 sequences listed, 27% are singletons. The same sample was also used in a study of T cells of mothers and their children.

Sequenced material: blood. Receptor source: a boy aged 2 to 10 in good health.

The chain couples TRBV28 to TRBJ2-6, with TRBD2 as a possible D gene (6 bases). Germline assignment: CDR1 MDHEN and CDR2 SYDVKM. The CDR3 has 19 amino acids. The germline V and J ends were trimmed by 3 bases and 0 bases, with 18 bases remaining between them. The CDR3 nucleotides are TGTGCCAGCAGTTTGGAAACAGGAGGGATTTCCTCTGGGGCCAACGTCCTGACTTTC. It encodes CASSLETGGISSGANVLTF.

This clonotype was counted only a few times. This chain links TRBV7-8 with TRBJ2-5; D perhaps matches TRBD1 (5 bases). Germline V CDR1 and CDR2: SGHVS, FQNEAQ. The CDR3 runs 15 residues. Trimming took off 1 base at V and 4 bases at J, with 13 bases between the two ends. Here the CDR3 DNA reads TGTGCCAGCAGCTTAGTAGTACAGGCCAGAGAGACCCAGTACTTC. This encodes CASSLVVQARETQYF.

The V and J genes are TRBV7-8 and TRBJ2-3, with unresolved D. CDR1 and CDR2 (germline): SGHVS, FQNEAQ. The CDR3 consists of 15 residues. The V end was cut by 0 bases, the J end by 0 bases, with 7 bases between. For the CDR3, the DNA is TGTGCCAGCAGCTTAGCGATGGTGAGCACAGATACGCAGTATTTT. It yields the protein CASSLAMVSTDTQYF. Looking up the rest from reference TRBV7-8 and TRBJ2-3 gives the full variable domain: GAGVSQSPRYKVAKRGQDVALRCDPISGHVSLFWYQQALGQGPEFLTYFQNEAQLDKSGLPSDRFFAERPEGSVSTLKIQRTQQEDSAVYLCASSLAMVSTDTQYFGPGTRLTVL.

This clonotype was recorded a few times. The chain's CDR3 is CASKTGTGGAYGYTF. The CDR3 region has the DNA TGTGCCAGTAAGACCGGGACAGGGGGCGCCTATGGCTACACCTTC. The V call is TRBV19, the J call TRBJ1-2; 12 nucleotides agree with TRBD1. In germline, CDR1 is LNHDA, CDR2 SQIVND (reference sequence). This CDR3 spans 15 amino acids. V was pared by 7 bases and J by 4 bases, with 7 bases of the junction left unmatched.

The rearrangement uses TRBV15 and TRBJ2-1; tentatively, D is TRBD2 (6 bases). V lost 0 bases, J lost 5 bases, and 14 bases lay in between. Looked up from germline, CDR1 is LNHNV and CDR2 is YYDKDF (reference sequence). The CDR3 sequence is 16 residues long. CDR3: CATSRESKLANNEQFF. The CDR3 DNA follows: TGTGCCACCAGCAGAGAAAGTAAACTAGCCAACAATGAGCAGTTCTTC.

This clonotype has ten or more counts. This chain uses TRBV5-1 with TRBJ2-5, with D perhaps being TRBD1 or TRBD2 (5 bases each). The germline V gene encodes CDR1 SGHRS and CDR2 YFSETQ. Trimming cost V 3 bases and J 4 bases, with 19 bases left between them. The length of the CDR3 is 16 residues. The CDR3 reads CASSSLRDPMGETQYF. The CDR3 nucleotides read TGCGCCAGCAGCTCCCTCCGGGACCCAATGGGAGAGACCCAGTACTTC.

As DNA, the CDR3 is TGCGCCAGCAGGCAGGGACCAACTAACTACGAGCAGTACTTC. It encodes CASRQGPTNYEQYF. This chain joins TRBV5-1 and TRBJ2-7; D is possibly TRBD1 or TRBD2 (5 bases each). V lost 5 bases, J lost 3 bases, and 15 bases lay in between. The CDR3 totals 14 residues. Germline CDR1 SGHRS, CDR2 YFSETQ.

This clonotype has a handful of counts. The rearrangement uses TRBV12-3 or TRBV12-4 and TRBJ2-2; TRBD2 agrees at 9 bases. This CDR3 comprises 15 residues. J lost 6 bases, V lost 1 base, and 3 bases had no gene match. The CDR3 DNA reads TGTGCCAGCAGTTTAGAAGCGGGAGGACCCGGGGAGCTGTTTTTT. It codes for CASSLEAGGPGELFF.

Here the CDR3 reads CASSFGDRNIQYF. In nucleotides, the CDR3 is TGTGCCAGCAGTTTTGGGGACAGAAACATTCAGTACTTC. This chain connects TRBV12-3 or TRBV12-4 to TRBJ2-4, with TRBD1 matching over 7 bases. With V trimmed by 3 bases and J by 6 bases, 2 bases remained unmatched. CDR3 length: 13 residues.

This chain uses TRBV29-1 with TRBJ2-3, with D possibly being TRBD2 (6 bases). The CDR3 sequence is 11 residues long. The V and J ends lost 4 bases and 6 bases respectively, with 8 bases between them. Germline values: CDR1 SQVTM, CDR2 ANQGSEA. CDR3 protein: CSVAGLDTQYF. The CDR3 bases are TGCAGCGTTGCGGGACTCGATACGCAGTATTTT.

J is TRBJ1-2 and V is TRBV14, with 9 bases aligning to TRBD1. Germline CDR1 reads SGHDN; CDR2 reads FVKESK. The CDR3 totals 14 residues. Trimming took 1 base from V and 5 from J; bases not matched to a gene: 2. In DNA, the CDR3 is TGTGCCAGCAGCCAAGGGACAGGGGCTTATGGCTACACCTTC. Translation gives CASSQGTGAYGYTF.

This clonotype was counted between two and nine times. The rearrangement links TRBV20-1 to TRBJ1-1; D remains ambiguous. With 6 bases removed from V and 4 bases from J, the gap between germline ends came to 12 bases. CDR3 length: 12 amino acids. Germline V gene lookup returns CDR1 DFQATT and CDR2 SNEGSKA (reference sequence). CDR3 bases: TGCAGTGCAAGGACCCCCGGCACTGAAGCTTTCTTT. Translated: CSARTPGTEAFF.

This clonotype was counted a few times. The rearrangement links TRBV13 to TRBJ2-7; 12 positions match TRBD2. The CDR3 length is 17 residues. CDR1 PRHDT and CDR2 FYEKMQ come from the germline V gene (reference sequence). The trim removed 2 bases at V and 9 bases at J, leaving 14 bases unmatched. The chain's CDR3 is CASSLSASGRAGLRQYF. The CDR3 DNA sequence: TGTGCCAGCAGCTTATCAGCTAGCGGGAGGGCCGGCCTGCGGCAGTACTTC.

The rearrangement uses TRBV27 and TRBJ2-5; TRBD1 might be the D (6 bases). The tail of the sequence fits TRBJ2-7 better, so the J call may be wrong. The CDR3 covers 13 residues. Looked up from germline, CDR1 is MNHEY and CDR2 is SMNVEV (reference sequence). The CDR3 nucleotides read TGTGCCAGCGGAGCATGGGGGCCCTACGAGCAGTACTTC. It yields the protein CASGAWGPYEQYF.

This clonotype was picked up a small number of times. The V gene is TRBV6-1, the J gene TRBJ2-3, with TRBD2 matching 7 bases. The CDR3 sequence is 15 residues long. CDR1 is MNHNS and CDR2 is SASEGT in the germline V gene. V was clipped by 6 bases and J by 4 bases; unmatched bases: 10. CDR3 in amino acids: CASRPTGGGADTQYF. In DNA, the CDR3 is TGTGCCAGCAGGCCCACGGGCGGGGGAGCAGATACGCAGTATTTT.

A few counts support this clonotype. V and J are TRBV5-1 and TRBJ2-7; 7 positions match TRBD1. This CDR3 is 14 amino acids long. Looked up from germline, CDR1 is SGHRS and CDR2 is YFSETQ. V trimming: 2 bases; J trimming: 2 bases; junction bases outside the gene matches: 4. The CDR3 DNA is TGCGCCAGCAGCTTCGGGACAGTTACCTACGAGCAGTACTTC. It codes for CASSFGTVTYEQYF. Combining the CDR3 with reference TRBV5-1 and TRBJ2-7 gives the whole variable domain KAGVTQTPRYLIKTRGQQVTLSCSPISGHRSVSWYQQTPGQGLQFLFEYFSETQRNKGNFPGRFSGRQFSNSRSEMNVSTLELGDSALYLCASSFGTVTYEQYFGPGTRLTVT.

The V gene is TRBV20-1, the J gene TRBJ2-7; maybe TRBD1 (6 bases). V gave up 7 bases and J gave up 5 bases, with 12 bases separating them. The germline V gene encodes CDR1 DFQATT and CDR2 SNEGSKA (reference sequence). There are 11 residues in the CDR3. CDR3 amino acids: CSGIQGNEQYF. In DNA form, the CDR3 reads TGCAGTGGTATACAGGGAAACGAGCAGTACTTC.

This clonotype was counted between two and nine times. The genes are TRBV6-5 and TRBJ1-2, with 11 bases matching TRBD1. Per the germline V gene, CDR1 is MNHEY and CDR2 is SVGAGI. V shed 0 bases, J shed 1 base, and the junction held 7 bases outside the gene matches. The CDR3 runs 18 residues. The CDR3 DNA reads TGTGCCAGCAGTTACTCGAAGGGACAGGGGGACTATAACTATGGCTACACCTTC. Translation gives CASSYSKGQGDYNYGYTF.